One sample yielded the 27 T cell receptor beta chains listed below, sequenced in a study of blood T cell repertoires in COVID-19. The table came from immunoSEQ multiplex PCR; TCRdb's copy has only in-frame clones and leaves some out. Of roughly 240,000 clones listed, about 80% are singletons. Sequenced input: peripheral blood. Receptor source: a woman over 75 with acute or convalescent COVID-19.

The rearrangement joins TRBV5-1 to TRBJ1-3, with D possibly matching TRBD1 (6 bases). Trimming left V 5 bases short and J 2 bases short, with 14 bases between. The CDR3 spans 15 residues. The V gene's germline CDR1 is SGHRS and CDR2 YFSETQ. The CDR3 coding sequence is TGCGCCAGCAGGCAATCACAGGGAACTGGAAACACCATATATTTT. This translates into CASRQSQGTGNTIYF.

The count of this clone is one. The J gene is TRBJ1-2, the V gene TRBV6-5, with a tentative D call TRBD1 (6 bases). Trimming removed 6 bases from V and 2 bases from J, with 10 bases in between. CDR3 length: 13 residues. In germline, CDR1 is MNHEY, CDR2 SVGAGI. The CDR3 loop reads CASRPGQNYGYTF. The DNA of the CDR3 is TGTGCCAGCAGACCCGGACAGAACTATGGCTACACCTTC.

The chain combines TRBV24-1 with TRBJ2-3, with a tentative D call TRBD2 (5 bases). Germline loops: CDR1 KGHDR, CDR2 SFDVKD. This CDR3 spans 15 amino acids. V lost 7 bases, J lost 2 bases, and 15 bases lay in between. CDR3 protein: CATSGIPYSTDTQYF. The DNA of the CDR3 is TGTGCCACCAGCGGGATCCCTTACTCCACAGATACGCAGTATTTT.

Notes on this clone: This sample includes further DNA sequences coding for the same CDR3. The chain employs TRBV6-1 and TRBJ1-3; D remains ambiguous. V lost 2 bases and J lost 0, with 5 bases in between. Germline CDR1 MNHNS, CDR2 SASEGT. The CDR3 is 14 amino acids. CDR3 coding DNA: TGTGCCAGCAGTGAACTCAGCTCTGGAAACACCATATATTTT. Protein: CASSELSSGNTIYF.

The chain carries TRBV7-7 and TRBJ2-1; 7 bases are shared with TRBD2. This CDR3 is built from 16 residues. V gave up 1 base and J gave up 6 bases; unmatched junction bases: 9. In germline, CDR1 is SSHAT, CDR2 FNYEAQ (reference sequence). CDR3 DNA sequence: TGTGCCAGCAGCTTAGTGGCGGGGGTAGGGCCCAATGAGCAGTTCTTC. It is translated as CASSLVAGVGPNEQFF.

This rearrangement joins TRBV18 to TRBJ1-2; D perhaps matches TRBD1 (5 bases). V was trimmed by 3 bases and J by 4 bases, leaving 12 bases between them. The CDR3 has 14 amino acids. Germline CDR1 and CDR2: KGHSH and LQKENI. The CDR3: CASSPIGQGYGYTF. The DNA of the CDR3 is TGTGCCAGCTCACCGATCGGGCAGGGCTATGGCTACACCTTC.

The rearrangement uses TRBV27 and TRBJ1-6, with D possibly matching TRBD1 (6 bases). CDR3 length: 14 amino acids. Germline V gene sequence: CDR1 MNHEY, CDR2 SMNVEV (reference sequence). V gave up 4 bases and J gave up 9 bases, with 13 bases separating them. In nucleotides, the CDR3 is TGTGCCAGCAGTTGGGGGACAAAGCCTTCACCCCTCCACTTT. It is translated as CASSWGTKPSPLHF.

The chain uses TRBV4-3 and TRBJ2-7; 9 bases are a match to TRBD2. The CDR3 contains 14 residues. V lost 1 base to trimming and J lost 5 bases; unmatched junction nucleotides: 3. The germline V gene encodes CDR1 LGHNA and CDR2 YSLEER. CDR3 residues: CASSQASGTNEQYF. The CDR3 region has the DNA TGCGCCAGCAGCCAAGCTAGCGGGACAAACGAGCAGTACTTC.

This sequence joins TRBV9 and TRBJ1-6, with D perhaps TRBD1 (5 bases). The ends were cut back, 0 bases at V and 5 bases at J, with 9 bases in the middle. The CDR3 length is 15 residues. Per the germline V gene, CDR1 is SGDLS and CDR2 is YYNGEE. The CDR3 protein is CASSVARGNNSPLHF. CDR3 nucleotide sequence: TGTGCCAGCAGCGTAGCAAGGGGAAATAATTCACCCCTCCACTTT.

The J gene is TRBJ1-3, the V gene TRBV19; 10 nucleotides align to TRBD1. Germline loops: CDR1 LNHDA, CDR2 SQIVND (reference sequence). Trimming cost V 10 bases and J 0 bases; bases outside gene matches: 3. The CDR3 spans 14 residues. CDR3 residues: CATRDRGSGNTIYF. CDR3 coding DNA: TGTGCCACCAGGGACAGGGGCTCTGGAAACACCATATATTTT.

The CDR3 nucleotides read TGTGCCACCAGCTCTTACTCAGGGGTAAGAGGCTACACCTTC. Translating gives CATSSYSGVRGYTF. The chain recombines TRBV15 with TRBJ1-2; D possibly corresponds to TRBD1 (6 bases). The CDR3 has 14 residues. Trimming shortened V by 5 bases and J by 8 bases, and 18 bases separated the two germline ends. Germline assignment: CDR1 LNHNV and CDR2 YYDKDF (reference sequence).

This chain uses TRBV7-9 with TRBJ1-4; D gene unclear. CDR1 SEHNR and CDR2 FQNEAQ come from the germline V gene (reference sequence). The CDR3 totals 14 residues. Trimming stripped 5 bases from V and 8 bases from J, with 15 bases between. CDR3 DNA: TGTGCCAGCAGCCCGTGGGAGGTTAAAGAAAAACTGTTTTTT. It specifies CASSPWEVKEKLFF.

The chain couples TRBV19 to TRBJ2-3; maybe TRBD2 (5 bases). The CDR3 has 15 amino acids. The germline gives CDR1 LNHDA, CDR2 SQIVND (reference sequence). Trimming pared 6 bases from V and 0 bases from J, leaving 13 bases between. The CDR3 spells CASSPMSGSTDTQYF. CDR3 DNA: TGTGCCAGTAGCCCAATGTCGGGGAGCACAGATACGCAGTATTTT.

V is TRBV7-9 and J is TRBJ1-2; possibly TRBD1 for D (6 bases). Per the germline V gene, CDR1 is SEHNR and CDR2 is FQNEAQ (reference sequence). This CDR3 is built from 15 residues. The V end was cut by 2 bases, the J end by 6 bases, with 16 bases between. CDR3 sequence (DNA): TGTGCCAGCAGCTTAAGTCTCGGGGGGGCGAATGGCTACACCTTC. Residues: CASSLSLGGANGYTF.

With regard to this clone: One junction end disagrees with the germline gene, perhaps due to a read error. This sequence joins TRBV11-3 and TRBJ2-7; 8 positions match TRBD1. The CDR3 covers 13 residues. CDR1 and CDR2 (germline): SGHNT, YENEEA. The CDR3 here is CASSLDRGYEQYF. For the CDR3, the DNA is TGTGCCAGCAGCCTAGACAGGGGTTACGAGCAGTACTTC. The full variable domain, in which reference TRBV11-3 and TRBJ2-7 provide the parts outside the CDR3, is EAGVVQSPRYKIIEKKQPVAFWCNPISGHNTLYWYLQNLGQGPELLIRYENEEAVDDSQLPKDRFSAERLKGVDSTLKIQPAELGDSAVYLCASSLDRGYEQYFGPGTRLTVT.

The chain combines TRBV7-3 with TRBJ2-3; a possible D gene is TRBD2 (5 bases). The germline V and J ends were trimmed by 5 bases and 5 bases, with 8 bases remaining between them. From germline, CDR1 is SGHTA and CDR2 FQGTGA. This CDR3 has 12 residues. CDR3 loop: CASSTSGDTQYF. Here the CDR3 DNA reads TGTGCCAGCAGCACGAGCGGAGATACGCAGTATTTT. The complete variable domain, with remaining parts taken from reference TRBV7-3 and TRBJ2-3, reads GAGVSQTPSNKVTEKGKYVELRCDPISGHTALYWYRQSLGQGPEFLIYFQGTGAADDSGLPNDRFFAVRPEGSVSTLKIQRTERGDSAVYLCASSTSGDTQYFGPGTRLTVL.

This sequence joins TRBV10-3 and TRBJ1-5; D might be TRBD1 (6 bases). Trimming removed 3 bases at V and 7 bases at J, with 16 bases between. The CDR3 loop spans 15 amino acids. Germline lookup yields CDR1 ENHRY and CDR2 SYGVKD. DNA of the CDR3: TGTGCCATCAGTGATATTCAGTCAGGGGTCCAGCCCCAGCATTTT. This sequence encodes CAISDIQSGVQPQHF.

The CDR3 loop reads CASSLDGSQPQHF. DNA for the CDR3: TGTGCCAGCAGCTTAGACGGTTCTCAGCCCCAGCATTTT. This chain joins TRBV7-8 and TRBJ1-5; D remains ambiguous. The CDR3 sequence is 13 residues long. V lost 1 base, J lost 6 bases, and 7 bases lay in between. The germline gives CDR1 SGHVS, CDR2 FQNEAQ.

The CDR3 spells CASSSQGNQPQHF. The CDR3 nucleotides are TGTGCCAGCAGCTCACAGGGCAATCAGCCCCAGCATTTT. The V and J genes are TRBV7-9 and TRBJ1-5; perhaps TRBD1 as D (5 bases). The CDR3 loop spans 13 amino acids. Deletions cut 4 bases from V and 2 bases from J, with 6 bases between. In germline, CDR1 is SEHNR, CDR2 FQNEAQ (reference sequence). The complete variable domain, with remaining parts taken from reference TRBV7-9 and TRBJ1-5, reads DTGVSQNPRHKITKRGQNVTFRCDPISEHNRLYWYRQTLGQGPEFLTYFQNEAQLEKSRLLSDRFSAERPKGSFSTLEIQRTEQGDSAMYLCASSSQGNQPQHFGDGTRLSIL.

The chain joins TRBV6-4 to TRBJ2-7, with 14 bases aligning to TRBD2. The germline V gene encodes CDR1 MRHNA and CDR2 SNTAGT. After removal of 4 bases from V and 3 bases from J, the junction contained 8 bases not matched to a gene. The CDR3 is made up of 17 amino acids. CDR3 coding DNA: TGTGCCAGCAGTGGGCGACTAGCGGGGGGGGTTGGCTACGAGCAGTACTTC. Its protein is CASSGRLAGGVGYEQYF.

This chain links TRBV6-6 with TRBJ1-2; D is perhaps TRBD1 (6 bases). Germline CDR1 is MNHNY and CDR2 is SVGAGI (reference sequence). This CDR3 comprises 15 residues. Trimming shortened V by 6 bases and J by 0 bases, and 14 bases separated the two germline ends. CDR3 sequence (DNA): TGTGCCAGCAGACTAACTGGACAGTCTAACTATGGCTACACCTTC. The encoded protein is CASRLTGQSNYGYTF.

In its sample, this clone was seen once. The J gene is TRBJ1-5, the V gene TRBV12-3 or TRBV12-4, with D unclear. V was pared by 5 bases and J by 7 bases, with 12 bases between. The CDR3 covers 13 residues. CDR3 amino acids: CASSPGWNQPQHF. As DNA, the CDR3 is TGTGCCAGCAGTCCGGGATGGAACCAGCCCCAGCATTTT.

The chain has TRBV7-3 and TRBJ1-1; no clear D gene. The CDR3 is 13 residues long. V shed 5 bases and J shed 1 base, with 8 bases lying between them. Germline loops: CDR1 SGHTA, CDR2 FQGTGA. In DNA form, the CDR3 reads TGTGCCAGCAGCGAGGGAGGGAACACTGAAGCTTTCTTT. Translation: CASSEGGNTEAFF.

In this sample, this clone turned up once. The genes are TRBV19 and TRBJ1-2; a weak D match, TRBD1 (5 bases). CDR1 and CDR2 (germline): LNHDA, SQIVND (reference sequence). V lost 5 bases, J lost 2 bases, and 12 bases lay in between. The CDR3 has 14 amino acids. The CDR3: CASSARQSNYGYTF. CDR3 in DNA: TGTGCCAGTAGTGCCCGACAGAGCAACTATGGCTACACCTTC.

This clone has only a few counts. CDR3 in DNA: TGTGCCAGCAGTGAAGCGCCTGGACAGTCCTATGGCTACACCTTC. Amino acid sequence: CASSEAPGQSYGYTF. V is TRBV6-1 and J is TRBJ1-2; D may be TRBD1 (6 bases). The ends were cut back, 0 bases at V and 4 bases at J, with 12 bases in the middle. Germline V gene data show CDR1 as MNHNS and CDR2 as SASEGT. This CDR3 has 15 amino acids.

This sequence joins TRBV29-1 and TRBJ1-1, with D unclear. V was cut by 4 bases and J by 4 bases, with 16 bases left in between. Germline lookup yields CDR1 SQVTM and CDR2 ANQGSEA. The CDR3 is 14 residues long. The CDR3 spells CSVALGRKVTEAFF. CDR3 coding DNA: TGCAGCGTTGCTTTAGGGAGGAAGGTCACTGAAGCTTTCTTT.

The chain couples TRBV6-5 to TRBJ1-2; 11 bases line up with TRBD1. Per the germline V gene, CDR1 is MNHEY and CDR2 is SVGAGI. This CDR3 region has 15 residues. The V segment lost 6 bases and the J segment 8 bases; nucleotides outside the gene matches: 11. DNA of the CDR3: TGTGCCAGCAGGGACAGGGGGCTCCTCTTCGGGGGCTACACCTTC. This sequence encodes CASRDRGLLFGGYTF.